Listed here is a single TCR beta chain. The record originates from a study of blood T cell repertoires in COVID-19. Background on the study: Sites across the United States, Italy and Spain contributed samples from acute and convalescent COVID-19.

Generated by immunoSEQ multiplex PCR, the TCRdb table keeps only in-frame clones and is missing some. This table holds over 75,000 clones, 80% to 90% found once. The CDR3 totals 16 residues. The trim removed 0 bases at V and 5 bases at J, leaving 6 bases unmatched. Per germline, CDR1 SGHRS and CDR2 YFSETQ. This clonotype was sampled from a man aged 50-60 years with COVID-19, enrolled during active disease. The chain joins TRBV5-1 to TRBJ2-7; TRBD2 aligns across 12 bases. Sequenced input: peripheral blood. As DNA, the CDR3 is TGCGCCAGCAGCTTGGATCTAGCGGGGGGGAGGGACGAGCAGTACTTC. Its protein is CASSLDLAGGRDEQYF.